A single sample is the source of the 4 T cell receptor beta chains below, sequenced in a study of long-term antiretroviral therapy in people with HIV. It was version v3.0 of the immunoSEQ assay that was run at survey level. The method was immunoSEQ multiplex PCR; TCRdb's version includes in-frame clones alone and lacks a portion of them. Altogether 20,000 to 30,000 clones are present, more than 85% being singletons, with the ten largest covering 3.6%. This specimen consisted of unsorted PBMCs, obtained 1.9 years after starting antiretroviral therapy. These receptors all come from a woman aged 25-40 years with HIV.

The CDR3 DNA reads as TGTGCCAGTAGTCGGGGATATGAGCAGTTCTTC. It yields the protein CASSRGYEQFF. The chain combines TRBV19 with TRBJ2-1, with D tentatively TRBD2 (5 bases). Germline loops: CDR1 LNHDA, CDR2 SQIVND (reference sequence). Trimming removed 5 bases from V and 8 bases from J, with 7 bases in between. The CDR3 loop spans 11 amino acids. Using reference TRBV19 and TRBJ2-1 for the parts outside the CDR3, the full variable domain is DGGITQSPKYLFRKEGQNVTLSCEQNLNHDAMYWYRQDPGQGLRLIYYSQIVNDFQKGDIAEGYSVSREKKESFPLTVTSAQKNPTAFYLCASSRGYEQFFGPGTRLTVL.

The CDR3 loop is CASSKARGGELSTDTQYF. CDR3 bases: TGTGCCAGCAGCAAAGCGCGAGGCGGGGAGTTAAGCACAGATACGCAGTATTTT. The V call is TRBV21-1, the J call TRBJ2-3; TRBD2 was called by the table and not checked on the DNA. TRBV21-1 is flagged as a pseudogene. The CDR3 is 18 amino acids.

This sequence joins TRBV5-6 and TRBJ2-5; D may be TRBD1 or TRBD2 (6 bases each). CDR1 and CDR2 from the germline V gene are SGHDT and YYEEEE. Trimming removed 3 bases at V and 5 bases at J, with 14 bases between. The CDR3 loop spans 14 amino acids. CDR3 region: CASSWQGTLETQYF. CDR3 sequence (DNA): TGTGCCAGCAGCTGGCAGGGGACTTTGGAGACCCAGTACTTC.

V and J are TRBV5-1 and TRBJ1-1; no reliable D call. The V and J ends lost 0 bases and 3 bases respectively, with 6 bases between them. The CDR3 is 13 amino acids. Germline lookup yields CDR1 SGHRS and CDR2 YFSETQ. The CDR3 region is CASSLARDTEAFF. In DNA form, the CDR3 reads TGCGCCAGCAGCTTGGCTCGGGACACTGAAGCTTTCTTT.